This is a list of T cell receptor beta chains from one sample in a study of human T cells and chemical hapten exposure. TCRdb reprocessed the RACE reads with MiXCR, giving one entry per CDR3 protein. The table records 75,000 to 100,000 distinct CDR3 sequences, approximately 13% of them present only once. The material was whole blood, obtained in connection with sensitization to the hapten diphenylcyclopropenone (DPC). The receptor source for this set is a woman between 35 and 50 years old with alopecia areata. Some clones in this sample may be carry-over from other donors' samples. The CDR3 runs from the conserved cysteine through the conserved F or W. D genes are given only for firm matches. The size of a clone is reported for some rows only, either as once, few or many, or as a class for expanded clones.

TRBV5-6,many,TRBD1,TRBJ1-1,CASSPGTGRTEAFF,TGTGCCAGCAGCCCTGGGACAGGGAGGACTGAAGCTTTCTTT
TRBV29-1,-,-,TRBJ2-2,CSVEDGELFF,TGCAGCGTAGAGGACGGGGAGCTGTTTTTT
TRBV4-2,-,-,TRBJ1-2,CASSQVPPRPGGYTF,TGTGCCAGCAGCCAAGTCCCTCCTCGTCCTGGTGGCTACACCTTC
TRBV20-1,few,TRBD2,TRBJ2-1,CSARRRTSDYNEQFF,TGCAGTGCTAGGCGAAGGACTAGCGACTACAATGAGCAGTTCTTC
TRBV11-2,few,-,TRBJ2-3,CASSPEGGHGDTQYF,TGTGCCAGCAGCCCAGAAGGCGGTCATGGAGATACGCAGTATTTT
TRBV6-2/TRBV6-3,-,TRBD1,TRBJ2-5,CASIRTGEETQYF,TGTGCCAGCATCCGGACAGGGGAAGAGACCCAGTACTTC
TRBV5-4,few,TRBD1,TRBJ1-1,CASSFGPGQRNTEAFF,TGTGCCAGCAGCTTCGGTCCGGGACAGAGGAACACTGAAGCTTTCTTT
TRBV5-8,once,-,TRBJ2-7,CASSLGRSYYEQYF,TGTGCCAGCAGCTTGGGGCGGTCCTACTACGAGCAGTACTTC
TRBV28,few,-,TRBJ2-7,CASSSGQIYEQYF,TGTGCCAGCAGTTCCGGACAGATCTACGAGCAGTACTTC
TRBV27,-,-,TRBJ2-5,CASSPGGWGFSHF,TGTGCCAGCAGTCCCGGGGGCTGGGGGTTCTCCCACTTC
TRBV30,-,-,TRBJ1-4,CAWRRVTGGEKLFF,TGTGCCTGGAGAAGAGTGACAGGCGGAGAAAAACTGTTTTTT
TRBV19,few,-,TRBJ2-7,CASSIGPGSSYEQYF,TGTGCCAGTAGTATAGGACCGGGGAGCTCCTACGAGCAGTACTTC
TRBV20-1,-,-,TRBJ2-7,CSSPGLWDHEQYF,TGCAGTTCCCCAGGGTTGTGGGACCACGAGCAGTACTTC
TRBV20-1,-,-,TRBJ2-4,CSASGATLAKNIQYF,TGCAGTGCTAGTGGGGCCACCTTAGCCAAAAACATTCAGTACTTC
TRBV27,many,TRBD1,TRBJ1-4,CASSYADRRNEKLFF,TGTGCCAGCAGTTATGCGGACAGGCGGAATGAAAAACTGTTTTTT
TRBV19,many,-,TRBJ2-3,CASSIGAGGRADTQYF,TGTGCCAGTAGTATCGGGGCCGGCGGCAGGGCAGATACGCAGTATTTT
TRBV28,many,-,TRBJ2-3,CASSSHLTDTQYF,TGTGCCAGCAGTTCCCATCTCACAGATACGCAGTATTTT
TRBV6-2/TRBV6-3,few,-,TRBJ2-7,CASSYSIHSEQSYYEQYF,TGTGCCAGCAGTTACTCGATACATAGTGAACAGTCTTACTACGAGCAGTACTTC
TRBV6-5,-,TRBD2,TRBJ2-2,CASRTSAYTGELFF,TGTGCCAGCCGTACTAGCGCCTACACCGGGGAGCTGTTTTTT
TRBV30,-,-,TRBJ2-1,CAWSVRSNNEQFF,TGTGCCTGGAGTGTACGAAGCAACAATGAGCAGTTCTTC
TRBV12-3/TRBV12-4,few,-,TRBJ1-1,CASSLAHRTVNTEAFF,TGTGCCAGCAGTTTAGCCCACAGGACGGTCAACACTGAAGCTTTCTTT
TRBV27,-,-,TRBJ1-1,CASSLFGESFF,TGTGCCAGCAGTTTATTCGGGGAATCTTTCTTT
TRBV6-2/TRBV6-3,many,-,TRBJ2-5,CASSYPSRASKETQYF,TGTGCCAGCAGTTACCCGAGCCGGGCTTCGAAAGAGACCCAGTACTTC
TRBV10-3,many,-,TRBJ1-4,CAISEDKSANEKLFF,TGTGCCATCAGTGAGGACAAGTCGGCTAATGAAAAACTGTTTTTT
TRBV5-1,few,TRBD1,TRBJ2-7,CASSLTGTEISYEQYF,TGCGCCAGCAGTCTAACCGGGACAGAGATCTCCTACGAGCAGTACTTC
TRBV6-2/TRBV6-3,-,TRBD1,TRBJ1-5,CASSYFGQGGQPQHF,TGTGCCAGCAGTTACTTCGGACAGGGGGGTCAGCCCCAGCATTTT
TRBV28,-,-,TRBJ2-7,CAASGGYPYEQYF,TGTGCTGCGAGTGGGGGCTACCCCTACGAGCAGTACTTC
TRBV6-2/TRBV6-3,-,TRBD1,TRBJ1-1,CASSTAADRGNTEAFF,TGTGCCAGCAGCACCGCCGCGGACAGGGGAAACACTGAAGCTTTCTTT
TRBV5-1,many,-,TRBJ2-5,CASSLDSSQETQYF,TGCGCCAGCAGCTTGGACAGCAGCCAAGAGACCCAGTACTTC
TRBV5-4,few,-,TRBJ1-1,CASSSTSGAAEAFF,TGTGCCAGCAGCTCCACTTCAGGGGCGGCTGAAGCTTTCTTT
TRBV7-9,many,TRBD2,TRBJ2-3,CASREAGGPDTQYF,TGTGCCTCCCGCGAGGCGGGAGGGCCAGATACGCAGTATTTT
TRBV3-1,-,-,TRBJ2-5,CASSLGSVETQYF,TGTGCCAGCAGCCTGGGTAGCGTAGAGACCCAGTACTTC
TRBV6-2/TRBV6-3,few,-,TRBJ2-5,CASITPGAAYKETQYF,TGTGCCAGCATCACCCCCGGGGCAGCCTACAAAGAGACCCAGTACTTC
TRBV4-3,-,-,TRBJ2-7,CAISQDPGSYEQYF,TGCGCCATCAGCCAAGACCCCGGTTCCTACGAGCAGTACTTC
TRBV12-3/TRBV12-4,few,-,TRBJ2-7,CASSLGGRGTYEQYF,TGTGCCAGCAGTTTGGGGGGCAGGGGGACCTACGAGCAGTACTTC
TRBV20-1,few,TRBD2,TRBJ2-7,CSATSTSGFPYEQYF,TGCAGTGCTACCTCAACTAGCGGATTCCCCTACGAGCAGTACTTC